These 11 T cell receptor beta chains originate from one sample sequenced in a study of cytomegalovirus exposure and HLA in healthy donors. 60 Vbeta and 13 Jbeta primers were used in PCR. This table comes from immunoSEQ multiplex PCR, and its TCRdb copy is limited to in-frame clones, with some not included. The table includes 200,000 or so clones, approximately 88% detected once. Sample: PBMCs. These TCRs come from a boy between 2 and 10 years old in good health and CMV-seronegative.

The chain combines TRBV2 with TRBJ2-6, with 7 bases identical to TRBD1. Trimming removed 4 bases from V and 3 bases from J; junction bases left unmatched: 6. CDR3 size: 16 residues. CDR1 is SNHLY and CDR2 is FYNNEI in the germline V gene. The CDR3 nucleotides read TGTGCCAGCAGTGGTGACAGGGATGGTGGGGCCAACGTCCTGACTTTC. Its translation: CASSGDRDGGANVLTF.

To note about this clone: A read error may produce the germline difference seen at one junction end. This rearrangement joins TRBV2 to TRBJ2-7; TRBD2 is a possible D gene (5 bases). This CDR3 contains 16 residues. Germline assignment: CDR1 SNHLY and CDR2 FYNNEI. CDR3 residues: CASSEARAGGSSEQYF. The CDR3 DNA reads TGTGCCAGCAGTGAAGCGCGGGCAGGAGGATCCTCCGAGCAGTACTTC. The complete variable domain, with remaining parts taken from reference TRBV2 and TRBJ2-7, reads EPEVTQTPSHQVTQMGQEVILRCVPISNHLYFYWYRQILGQKVEFLVSFYNNEISEKSEIFDDQFSVERPDGSNFTLKIRSTKLEDSAMYFCASSEARAGGSSEQYFGPGTRLTVT.

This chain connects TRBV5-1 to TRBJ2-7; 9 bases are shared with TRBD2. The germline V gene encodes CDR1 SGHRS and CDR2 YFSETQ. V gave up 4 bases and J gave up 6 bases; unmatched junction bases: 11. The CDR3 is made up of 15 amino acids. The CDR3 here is CASSPLAGESGEQYF. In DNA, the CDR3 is TGCGCCAGCAGCCCATTAGCGGGAGAGTCGGGCGAGCAGTACTTC.

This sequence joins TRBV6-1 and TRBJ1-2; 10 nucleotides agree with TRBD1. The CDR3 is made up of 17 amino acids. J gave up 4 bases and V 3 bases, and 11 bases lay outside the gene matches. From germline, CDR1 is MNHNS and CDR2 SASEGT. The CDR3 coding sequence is TGTGCCAGCAGTGATTGGGTCCTCGGACAGGGGGGCTATGGCTACACCTTC. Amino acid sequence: CASSDWVLGQGGYGYTF.

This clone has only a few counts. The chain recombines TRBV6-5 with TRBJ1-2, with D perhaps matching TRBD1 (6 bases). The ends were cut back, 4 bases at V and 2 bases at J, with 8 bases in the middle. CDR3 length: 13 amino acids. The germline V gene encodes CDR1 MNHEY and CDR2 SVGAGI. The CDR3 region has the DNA TGTGCCAGCAGTTCGGGACAAAACTATGGCTACACCTTC. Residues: CASSSGQNYGYTF.

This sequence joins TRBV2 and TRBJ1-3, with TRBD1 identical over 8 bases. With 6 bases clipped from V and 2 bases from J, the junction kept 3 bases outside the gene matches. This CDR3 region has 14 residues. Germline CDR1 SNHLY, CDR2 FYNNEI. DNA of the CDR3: TGTGCCAGCAGAACGACAGGGGCTGGAAACACCATATATTTT. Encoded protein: CASRTTGAGNTIYF.

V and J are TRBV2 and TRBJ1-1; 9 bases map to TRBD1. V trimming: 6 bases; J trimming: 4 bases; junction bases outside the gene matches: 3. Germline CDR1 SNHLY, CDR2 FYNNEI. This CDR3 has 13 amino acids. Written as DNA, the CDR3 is TGTGCCAGCAGAACGACAGGGGGCACTGAAGCTTTCTTT. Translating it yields CASRTTGGTEAFF.

Here the CDR3 DNA reads TGCGCCAGCAGCCCCGGACTAGCGGGCAGCACAGATACGCAGTATTTT. It encodes CASSPGLAGSTDTQYF. The rearrangement links TRBV5-1 to TRBJ2-3; 11 bases agree with TRBD2. Germline V CDR1 and CDR2: SGHRS, YFSETQ. Trimming took 4 bases from V and 0 from J; bases not matched to a gene: 4. The CDR3 consists of 16 residues.

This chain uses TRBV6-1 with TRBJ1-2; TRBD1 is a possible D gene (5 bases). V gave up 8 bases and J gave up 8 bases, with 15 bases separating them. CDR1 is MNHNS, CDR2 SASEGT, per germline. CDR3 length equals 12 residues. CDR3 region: CASLFSWGGYTF. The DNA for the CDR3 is TGTGCCAGCCTTTTCAGTTGGGGCGGCTACACCTTC.

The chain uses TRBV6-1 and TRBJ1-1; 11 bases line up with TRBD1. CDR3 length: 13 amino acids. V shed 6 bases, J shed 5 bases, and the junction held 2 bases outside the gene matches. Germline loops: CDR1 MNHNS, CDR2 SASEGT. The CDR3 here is CASSGDRGTEAFF. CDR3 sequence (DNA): TGTGCCAGCAGCGGGGACAGGGGGACTGAAGCTTTCTTT.

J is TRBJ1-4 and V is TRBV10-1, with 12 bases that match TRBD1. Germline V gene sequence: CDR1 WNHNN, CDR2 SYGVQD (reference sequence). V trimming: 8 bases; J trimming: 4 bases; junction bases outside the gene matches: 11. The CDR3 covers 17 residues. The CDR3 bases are TGCGCCAGCCTAGCCCGGGACAGGGGGCCACTTAATGAAAAACTGTTTTTT. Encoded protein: CASLARDRGPLNEKLFF.